Sequencing of this T cell receptor beta chain was carried out in a study of cytotoxic CD8 clonotypes in ibrutinib-treated CLL. Findings of the study overall: Sustained-remission and progressing patients had different sampling times. Public clonotypes occurred uncommonly; on treatment, they contracted or remained stable. At ibrutinib response, clonality increased, and at progression it declined back toward baseline.

Germline CDR1 reads LGHNA; CDR2 reads YNFKEQ. The junction had 2 bases not matched to a gene; V was cut back by 1 base and J by 7 bases. This CDR3 region has 14 residues. Sequencing sought depths of 1 in 200,000 to 1 in 1 million T cells. The method was immunoSEQ multiplex PCR; TCRdb's version includes in-frame clones alone and lacks a portion of them. The data hold fewer than 45,000 clones, with 71% observed a single time. With regard to this clone: Its antigen remains unidentified.

The TCR comes from a human donor with chronic lymphocytic leukemia. This chain joins TRBV4-2 and TRBJ1-5; 9 bases agree with TRBD1. Material: PBMCs, obtained at disease progression, from a patient treated with ibrutinib. The DNA for the CDR3 is TGTGCCAGCAGCCAAGGACAGGGGGAACAGCCCCAGCATTTT. As protein: CASSQGQGEQPQHF.